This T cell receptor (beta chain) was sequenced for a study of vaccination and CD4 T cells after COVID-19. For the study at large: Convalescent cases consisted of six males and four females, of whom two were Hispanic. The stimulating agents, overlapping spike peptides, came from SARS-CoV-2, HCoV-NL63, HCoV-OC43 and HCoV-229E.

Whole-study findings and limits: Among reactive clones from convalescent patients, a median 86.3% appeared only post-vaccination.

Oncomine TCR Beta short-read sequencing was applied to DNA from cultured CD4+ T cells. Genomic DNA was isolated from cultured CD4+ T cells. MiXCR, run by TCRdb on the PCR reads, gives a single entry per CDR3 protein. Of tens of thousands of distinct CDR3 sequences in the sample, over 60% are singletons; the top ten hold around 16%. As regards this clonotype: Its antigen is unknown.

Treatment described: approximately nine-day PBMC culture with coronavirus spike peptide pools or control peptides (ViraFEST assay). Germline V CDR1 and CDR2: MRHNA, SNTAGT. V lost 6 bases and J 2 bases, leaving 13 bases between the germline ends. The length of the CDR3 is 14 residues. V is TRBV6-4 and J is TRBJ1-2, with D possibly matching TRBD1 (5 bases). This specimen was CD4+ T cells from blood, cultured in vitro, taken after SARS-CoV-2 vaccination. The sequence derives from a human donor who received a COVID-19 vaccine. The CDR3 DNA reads TGTGCCAGCAGAGAACGGGACGGCAACTATGGCTACACCTTC. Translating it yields CASRERDGNYGYTF.